Below, 22 T cell receptor beta chains from the same sample are listed, as sequenced in a study of T cell clones after liver transplantation. Assay used: immunoSEQ multiplex PCR; TCRdb lists only in-frame clones, some missing. This sample carries about 72,000 clones, roughly nine tenths of them seen once, and the ten largest clones take less than 3%. The input for sequencing was CD4+ T cells from blood, taken before liver transplant. Receptor source: a human donor who received a liver transplant.

The chain carries TRBV10-2 and TRBJ2-5; D is uncertain. The CDR3 covers 13 residues. CDR1 is WSHSY and CDR2 is SAAADI in the germline V gene. V was cut by 4 bases and J by 2 bases, with 8 bases left in between. Here the CDR3 DNA reads TGCGCCAGCAGTGCTGGGTTACAAGAGACCCAGTACTTC. Translated: CASSAGLQETQYF.

The genes are TRBV12-5 and TRBJ1-3, with TRBD1 matching 8 bases. The CDR3 extends over 14 amino acids. V was clipped by 1 base and J by 8 bases; unmatched bases: 4. Germline lookup yields CDR1 LGHNT and CDR2 FRNRAP. DNA for the CDR3: TGTGCTAGTGGTTTGGGGACAGGGAAGGACACCATATATTTT. Translated, it gives CASGLGTGKDTIYF.

This clone came up a few times. The chain couples TRBV14 to TRBJ1-2; D is unclear. From germline, CDR1 is SGHDN and CDR2 FVKESK. Deletions cut 0 bases from V and 6 bases from J, with 8 bases between. There are 13 residues in the CDR3. CDR3 nucleotides: TGTGCCAGCAGCCAAGACTACAGTCATGGCTACACCTTC. This codes for CASSQDYSHGYTF.

This chain connects TRBV7-2 to TRBJ2-7; TRBD2 is a possible D gene (6 bases). CDR1 SGHTA and CDR2 FQGNSA come from the germline V gene. V lost 2 bases, J lost 2 bases, and 10 bases lay in between. The CDR3 totals 14 residues. The CDR3 DNA follows: TGTGCCAGCAGCTTACGCGGGACCCCCTACGAGCAGTACTTC. Amino acid sequence: CASSLRGTPYEQYF.

The chain uses TRBV6-5 and TRBJ1-5, with D possibly being TRBD1 (5 bases). The length of the CDR3 is 15 residues. V was shortened by 4 bases and J by 4 bases, with 14 bases between the two germline ends. Germline V gives CDR1 MNHEY, CDR2 SVGAGI. CDR3 bases: TGTGCCAGCAGTTTGTCTCCGACAGTTAATCAGCCCCAGCATTTT. Translating it yields CASSLSPTVNQPQHF.

This clone was counted between two and nine times. The chain recombines TRBV6-6 with TRBJ1-2; 9 bases fit TRBD1. V lost 6 bases, J lost 5 bases, and 7 bases stayed unmatched. Germline V lookup: CDR1 MNHNY, CDR2 SVGAGI (reference sequence). There are 14 residues in the CDR3. The CDR3: CASSRGQGEYGYTF. CDR3 nucleotide sequence: TGTGCCAGCAGCCGGGGACAGGGTGAATATGGCTACACCTTC.

This clone was seen more than once but under ten times. The rearrangement joins TRBV2 to TRBJ2-1, with 7 bases matching TRBD2. Germline V lookup: CDR1 SNHLY, CDR2 FYNNEI. Trimming removed 7 bases from V and 10 bases from J; junction bases left unmatched: 13. This CDR3 spans 14 amino acids. CDR3 bases: TGTGCCAGCACCTCCCGTGGGGGGGTTGGGGAGCAGTTCTTC. This codes for CASTSRGGVGEQFF.

V and J are TRBV5-1 and TRBJ1-2; no clear D. The CDR3 loop spans 13 amino acids. Trimming removed 0 bases at V and 7 bases at J, with 10 bases between. Looked up from germline, CDR1 is SGHRS and CDR2 is YFSETQ. CDR3 sequence (DNA): TGCGCCAGCAGCTTGGATCGGAGGTTTGGCTACACCTTC. It specifies CASSLDRRFGYTF.

This rearrangement joins TRBV4-1 to TRBJ2-3; TRBD2 is a possible D gene (6 bases). Trimming removed 1 base at V and 2 bases at J, with 19 bases between. CDR1 is MGHRA and CDR2 is YSYEKL in the germline V gene. The CDR3 contains 18 residues. CDR3 region: CASSQGPATRPATDTQYF. The CDR3 DNA reads TGCGCCAGCAGCCAAGGCCCTGCGACTAGACCTGCCACAGATACGCAGTATTTT.

V usage is TRBV7-3 and J usage is TRBJ2-3; 8 bases are shared with TRBD2. Germline loops: CDR1 SGHTA, CDR2 FQGTGA. The CDR3 spans 16 residues. Trimming at V came to 5 bases and at J to 3 bases, leaving 10 bases not matched to a gene. The CDR3, as DNA: TGTGCCAGCAGCGCCTCCGGGACTAGACGTACAGATACGCAGTATTTT. Translating it yields CASSASGTRRTDTQYF. Full variable domain (outside the CDR3, taken from reference TRBV7-3 and TRBJ2-3): GAGVSQTPSNKVTEKGKYVELRCDPISGHTALYWYRQSLGQGPEFLIYFQGTGAADDSGLPNDRFFAVRPEGSVSTLKIQRTERGDSAVYLCASSASGTRRTDTQYFGPGTRLTVL.

This chain connects TRBV28 to TRBJ2-3, with TRBD2 matching 7 bases. V gave up 3 bases and J gave up 1 base; unmatched junction bases: 4. The germline CDR1 and CDR2 sequences are MDHEN and SYDVKM. The CDR3 contains 15 residues. The CDR3 spells CASSFGGSGTDTQYF. CDR3 nucleotides: TGTGCCAGCAGTTTCGGCGGGAGCGGCACAGATACGCAGTATTTT.

The chain recombines TRBV4-2 with TRBJ1-2; perhaps TRBD1 as D (6 bases). V lost 0 bases and J 7 bases, leaving 21 bases between the germline ends. The germline gives CDR1 LGHNA, CDR2 YNFKEQ. The CDR3 is made up of 17 amino acids. This chain's CDR3 is CASSQDGQPESEGGYTF. The CDR3 nucleotides read TGTGCCAGCAGCCAAGATGGACAGCCGGAGTCAGAGGGTGGCTACACCTTC.

The V and J genes are TRBV9 and TRBJ1-1, with a weak D call TRBD1 (6 bases). V lost 4 bases, J lost 4 bases, and 14 bases lay in between. The V gene's germline CDR1 is SGDLS and CDR2 YYNGEE. This CDR3 region has 14 residues. CDR3 region: CASSFISGATEAFF. The CDR3 DNA follows: TGTGCCAGCAGCTTTATATCAGGGGCCACTGAAGCTTTCTTT.

The chain has TRBV19 and TRBJ2-5, with D possibly TRBD2 on 6 matching bases. The CDR3 is 12 residues long. Germline V gives CDR1 LNHDA, CDR2 SQIVND (reference sequence). The V end was cut by 5 bases, the J end by 5 bases, with 9 bases between. CDR3 nucleotides: TGTGCCAGTAGTGCCCGGGGGGAGACCCAGTACTTC. Protein product: CASSARGETQYF. The complete variable domain, with remaining parts taken from reference TRBV19 and TRBJ2-5, reads DGGITQSPKYLFRKEGQNVTLSCEQNLNHDAMYWYRQDPGQGLRLIYYSQIVNDFQKGDIAEGYSVSREKKESFPLTVTSAQKNPTAFYLCASSARGETQYFGPGTRLLVL.

The chain employs TRBV28 and TRBJ1-1, with D perhaps matching TRBD1 (6 bases). V was pared by 5 bases and J by 5 bases, with 21 bases between. This CDR3 comprises 16 residues. Germline assignment: CDR1 MDHEN and CDR2 SYDVKM. CDR3: CASSPRGGVAGTEAFF. The CDR3 region has the DNA TGTGCCAGCAGTCCTCGAGGGGGAGTAGCAGGTACTGAAGCTTTCTTT.

This chain joins TRBV5-1 and TRBJ2-7; D is ambiguous. The CDR3 sequence is 14 residues long. The germline gives CDR1 SGHRS, CDR2 YFSETQ. Between the trimmed V and J ends, which lost 2 bases and 0 bases, there was a span of 9 bases. The CDR3: CASSLDGNSYEQYF. The CDR3 nucleotides read TGCGCCAGCAGCTTAGACGGCAACTCCTACGAGCAGTACTTC.

The chain carries TRBV5-8 and TRBJ2-7; 7 bases line up with TRBD1. The CDR3 is 13 residues long. From germline, CDR1 is SGHTS and CDR2 YDEGEE. The junction had 4 bases not matched to a gene; V was cut back by 4 bases and J by 3 bases. The CDR3 bases are TGTGCCAGCAGCAGACAGGGAGACTACGAGCAGTACTTC. It yields the protein CASSRQGDYEQYF.

V is TRBV18 and J is TRBJ1-1; tentative D call: TRBD1 (5 bases). Trimming cost V 6 bases and J 3 bases, with 17 bases left between them. CDR3 length: 15 amino acids. Germline V gives CDR1 KGHSH, CDR2 LQKENI. As DNA, the CDR3 is TGTGCCAGCTCGCTCCGGGAATTGGGGGACACTGAAGCTTTCTTT. Translation gives CASSLRELGDTEAFF.

The chain links TRBV6-1 to TRBJ1-2; 8 bases map to TRBD1. The ends lost 1 base at V and 8 bases at J; junction bases unmatched: 9. This CDR3 has 15 residues. CDR1 and CDR2 (germline): MNHNS, SASEGT. CDR3 amino acids: CASSEVAGGRGGYTF. The CDR3 region has the DNA TGTGCCAGCAGTGAAGTTGCAGGGGGCAGGGGCGGCTACACCTTC.

A word on this clone: Other DNA sequences in the same sample also yield this CDR3. The chain links TRBV28 to TRBJ2-6; D is ambiguous. The germline CDR1 and CDR2 sequences are MDHEN and SYDVKM. Deletions cut 6 bases from V and 0 bases from J, with 9 bases between. This CDR3 contains 15 residues. The CDR3 is CASSPALSGANVLTF. The CDR3 DNA is TGTGCCAGCAGCCCAGCCCTCTCTGGGGCCAACGTCCTGACTTTC.

The rearrangement joins TRBV5-8 to TRBJ1-1, with D unclear. CDR3 size: 13 residues. V was cut by 2 bases and J by 2 bases, with 7 bases left in between. CDR1 is SGHTS, CDR2 YDEGEE, per germline. Here the CDR3 reads CASSFNLNTEAFF. As DNA, the CDR3 is TGTGCCAGCAGCTTTAACCTAAACACTGAAGCTTTCTTT.

The CDR3 region is CASSPLAGKWYGYTF. The CDR3 DNA sequence: TGTGCCAGCAGCCCTCTCGCCGGAAAATGGTATGGCTACACCTTC. The rearrangement links TRBV7-2 to TRBJ1-2; no firm D call. The CDR3 covers 15 residues. Germline V lookup: CDR1 SGHTA, CDR2 FQGNSA. The V and J ends lost 5 bases and 5 bases respectively, with 18 bases between them.